This TCR beta chain stems from a study of shared clonotypes between healthy human individuals. Study overall: Each donor's CD4 naive and CD4 memory cells filled three plates apiece, CD8 naive two, and CD8 memory one.

Sequenced by immunoSEQ multiplex PCR; TCRdb stores in-frame clones only, minus some. The sample consists of around 2.1 million clones, 95% of them appearing once. This CDR3 is 14 amino acids long. The genes are TRBV21-1 and TRBJ1-4; the table's D call, TRBD1, has no DNA check behind it. TRBV21-1 is a listed pseudogene. Sequenced sample: naive CD4+ T cells sorted from blood. The sample's subset: CD45RA+ positively selected. This sequence was found in a man between 18 and 29 years old in good health. The CDR3 reads CASSKDRLNEKLFF. In DNA, the CDR3 is TGTGCCAGCAGCAAGGACAGGCTTAATGAAAAACTGTTTTTT.